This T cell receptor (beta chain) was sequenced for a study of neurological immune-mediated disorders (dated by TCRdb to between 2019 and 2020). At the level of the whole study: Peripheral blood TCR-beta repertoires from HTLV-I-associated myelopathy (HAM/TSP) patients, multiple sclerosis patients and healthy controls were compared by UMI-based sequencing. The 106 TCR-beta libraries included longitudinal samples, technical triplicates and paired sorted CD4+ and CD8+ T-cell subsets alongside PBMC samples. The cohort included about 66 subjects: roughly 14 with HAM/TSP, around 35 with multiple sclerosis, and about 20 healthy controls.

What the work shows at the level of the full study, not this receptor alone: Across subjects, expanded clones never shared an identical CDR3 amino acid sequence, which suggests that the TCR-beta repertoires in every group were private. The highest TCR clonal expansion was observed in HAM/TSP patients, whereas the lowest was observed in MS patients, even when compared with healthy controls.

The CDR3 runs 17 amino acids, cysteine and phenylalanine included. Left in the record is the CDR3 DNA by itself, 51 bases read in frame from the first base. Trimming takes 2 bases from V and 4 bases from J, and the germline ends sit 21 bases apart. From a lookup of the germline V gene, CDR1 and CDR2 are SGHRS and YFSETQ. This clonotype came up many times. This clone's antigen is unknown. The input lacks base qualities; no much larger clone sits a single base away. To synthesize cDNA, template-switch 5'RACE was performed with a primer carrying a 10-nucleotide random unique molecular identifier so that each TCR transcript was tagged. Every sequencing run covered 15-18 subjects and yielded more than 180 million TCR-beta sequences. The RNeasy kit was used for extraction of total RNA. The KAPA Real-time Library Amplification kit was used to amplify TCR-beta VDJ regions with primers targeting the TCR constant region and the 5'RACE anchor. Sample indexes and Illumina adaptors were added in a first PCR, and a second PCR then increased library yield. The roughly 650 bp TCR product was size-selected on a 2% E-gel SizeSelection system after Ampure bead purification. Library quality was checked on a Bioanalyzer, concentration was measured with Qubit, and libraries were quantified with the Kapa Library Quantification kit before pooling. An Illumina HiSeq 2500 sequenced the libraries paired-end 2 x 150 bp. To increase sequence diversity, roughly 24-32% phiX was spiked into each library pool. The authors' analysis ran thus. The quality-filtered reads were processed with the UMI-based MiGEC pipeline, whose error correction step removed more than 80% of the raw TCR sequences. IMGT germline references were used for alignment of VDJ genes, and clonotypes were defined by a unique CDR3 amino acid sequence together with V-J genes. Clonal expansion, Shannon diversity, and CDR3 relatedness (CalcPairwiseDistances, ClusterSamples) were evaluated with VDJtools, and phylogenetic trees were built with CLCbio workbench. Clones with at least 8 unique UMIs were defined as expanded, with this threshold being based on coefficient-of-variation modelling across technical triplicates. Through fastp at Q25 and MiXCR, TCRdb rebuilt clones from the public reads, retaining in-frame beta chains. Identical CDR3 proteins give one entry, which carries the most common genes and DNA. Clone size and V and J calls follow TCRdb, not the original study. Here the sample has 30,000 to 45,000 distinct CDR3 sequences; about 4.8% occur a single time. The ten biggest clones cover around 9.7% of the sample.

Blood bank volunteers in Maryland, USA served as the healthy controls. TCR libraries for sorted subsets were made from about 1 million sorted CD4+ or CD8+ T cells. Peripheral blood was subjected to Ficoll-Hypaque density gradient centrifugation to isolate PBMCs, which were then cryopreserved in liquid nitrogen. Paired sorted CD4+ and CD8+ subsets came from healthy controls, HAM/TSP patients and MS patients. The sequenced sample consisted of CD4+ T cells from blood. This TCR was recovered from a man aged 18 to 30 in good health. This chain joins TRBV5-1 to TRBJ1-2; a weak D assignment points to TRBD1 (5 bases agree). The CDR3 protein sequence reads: CASSFTPGDSDFYGYTF. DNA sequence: TGCGCCAGCAGCTTCACCCCGGGGGACTCCGATTTCTATGGCTACACCTTC. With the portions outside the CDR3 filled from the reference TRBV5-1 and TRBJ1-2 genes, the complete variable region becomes KAGVTQTPRYLIKTRGQQVTLSCSPISGHRSVSWYQQTPGQGLQFLFEYFSETQRNKGNFPGRFSGRQFSNSRSEMNVSTLELGDSALYLCASSFTPGDSDFYGYTFGSGTRLTVV.